One and the same sample provided the 27 T cell receptor beta chains below, sequenced in a study of vaccination and CD4 T cells after COVID-19. Sequencing of the DNA from cultured CD4+ T cells was carried out with the Oncomine TCR Beta short-read assay. One entry per CDR3 protein, called by TCRdb with MiXCR from the PCR reads. Found here are 3,500 to 4,500 distinct CDR3 sequences, more than 60% of them singletons; the top ten hold around 29%. Treatment described: approximately 11-day PBMC culture with coronavirus spike peptide pools or control peptides (ViraFEST assay). The unexposed donor provided CD4+ T cells, which were taken before the COVID-19 pandemic (2011-2018). The antigens of these receptors remain unknown. The sequenced sample consisted of CD4+ T cells from blood, cultured in vitro. Receptors were obtained from a human donor in good health.

CDR3: CSAYFRDRSYGYTF. CDR3 DNA sequence: TGCAGTGCTTACTTTAGGGACAGGTCATATGGCTACACCTTC. The J gene is TRBJ1-2, the V gene TRBV20-1; 8 nucleotides align to TRBD1. Trimming removed 5 bases from V and 5 bases from J; junction bases left unmatched: 10. The CDR3 is 14 amino acids. Germline loops: CDR1 DFQATT, CDR2 SNEGSKA (reference sequence).

The J gene is TRBJ1-6, the V gene TRBV5-1; TRBD1 matches at 11 bases. This CDR3 spans 16 amino acids. Germline loops: CDR1 SGHRS, CDR2 YFSETQ. V lost 2 bases and J lost 9; bases outside the gene matches: 7. CDR3 DNA sequence: TGCGCCAGCAGCTTACTCTCCGGGACAGGGGGTTCACCCCTCCACTTT. Its translation is CASSLLSGTGGSPLHF.

The CDR3 sequence is CASSPSFSDEQFF. The CDR3 DNA follows: TGTGCCAGCAGCCCTAGCTTTAGCGATGAGCAGTTCTTC. The chain has TRBV7-2 and TRBJ2-1; D possibly corresponds to TRBD2 (5 bases). V gave up 5 bases and J gave up 8 bases, with 13 bases separating them. CDR1 and CDR2 (germline): SGHTA, FQGNSA. There are 13 residues in the CDR3.

The chain employs TRBV6-2 or TRBV6-3 and TRBJ2-1; 11 nucleotides align to TRBD1. This CDR3 is built from 16 residues. J lost 0 bases, V lost 4 bases, and 2 bases had no gene match. Germline CDR1 reads MNHEY; CDR2 reads SVGEGT. The DNA for the CDR3 is TGTGCCAGCAGTTGGGGGACAGGGGGCTCCTACAATGAGCAGTTCTTC. Translating it yields CASSWGTGGSYNEQFF.

The rearrangement uses TRBV2 and TRBJ1-2; D unresolved. CDR3 size: 13 residues. V was pared by 8 bases and J by 8 bases, with 18 bases between. Germline CDR1 SNHLY, CDR2 FYNNEI. The CDR3 loop reads CASGLKRFGGYTF. In nucleotides, the CDR3 is TGTGCCAGCGGTTTAAAACGGTTCGGGGGCTACACCTTC.

V gene TRBV7-9 combines with J gene TRBJ1-1; D is undetermined. This CDR3 is built from 10 residues. The germline CDR1 and CDR2 sequences are SEHNR and FQNEAQ (reference sequence). V lost 2 bases, J lost 8 bases, and 3 bases lay in between. CDR3 nucleotides: TGTGCCAGCAGCTTATCCGAAGCTTTCTTT. This sequence encodes CASSLSEAFF.

The chain links TRBV7-2 to TRBJ1-1; TRBD1 is a possible D gene (6 bases). Germline CDR1 and CDR2: SGHTA and FQGNSA. The CDR3 runs to 14 residues. The V end lost 6 bases, the J end lost 1 base, and 12 bases lay between the germline ends. CDR3 sequence (DNA): TGTGCCAGCAGGAGGGGGGAGCCGAACACTGAAGCTTTCTTT. Its protein product is CASRRGEPNTEAFF.

Remarks on this clonotype: A read error is the likely source, as a far larger clone sits one nucleotide away. The chain couples TRBV7-2 to TRBJ1-6; no firm D call. CDR3 size: 13 residues. Per the germline V gene, CDR1 is SGHTA and CDR2 is FQGNSA. This chain's CDR3 is CASKAPYNLPLHF. CDR3 nucleotides: TGTGCCAGCAAGGCACCTTATAATTTACCCCTCCACTTT.

In its sample, this clonotype was seen once. The chain recombines TRBV2 with TRBJ1-2; a weak D match, TRBD1 (6 bases). The germline CDR1 and CDR2 sequences are SNHLY and FYNNEI. V lost 3 bases to trimming and J lost 5 bases, with 10 bases between them. The CDR3 totals 13 residues. The CDR3 protein is CASSDTGPYGYTF. CDR3 in DNA: TGTGCCAGCAGTGACACAGGGCCTTATGGCTACACCTTC.

The chain has TRBV5-6 and TRBJ1-2; D gene uncertain. The CDR3 consists of 13 residues. The germline CDR1 and CDR2 sequences are SGHDT and YYEEEE. The V gene lost 3 bases and the J gene lost 4 bases, with 10 bases spanning the gap. CDR3 residues: CASSSWSFYGYTF. As DNA, the CDR3 is TGTGCCAGCAGCTCCTGGAGCTTCTATGGCTACACCTTC.

The chain links TRBV30 to TRBJ2-7; 10 nucleotides line up with TRBD2. The J segment lost 1 base and the V segment lost 5 bases, leaving 5 bases of the junction unmatched. CDR1 GTSNPN and CDR2 SVGIG come from the germline V gene (reference sequence). This CDR3 region has 14 residues. The CDR3 loop reads CAWQSAGGSYEQYF. CDR3 DNA: TGTGCCTGGCAGTCAGCGGGAGGGTCCTACGAGCAGTACTTC. Full variable domain (remainder filled in from reference TRBV30 and TRBJ2-7): SQTIHQWPATLVQPVGSPLSLECTVEGTSNPNLYWYRQAAGRGLQLLFYSVGIGQISSEVPQNLSASRPQDRQFILSSKKLLLSDSGFYLCAWQSAGGSYEQYFGPGTRLTVT.

The V gene is TRBV29-1, the J gene TRBJ2-3; 10 positions match TRBD1. Germline CDR1 SQVTM, CDR2 ANQGSEA. This CDR3 contains 15 residues. The J segment lost 1 base and the V segment lost 6 bases, leaving 7 bases of the junction unmatched. CDR3 nucleotide sequence: TGCAGCGTCCTTGTAGGACAGGGGGGCACAGATACGCAGTATTTT. Protein product: CSVLVGQGGTDTQYF.

This chain joins TRBV9 and TRBJ1-1, with 12 nucleotides matching TRBD1. With 2 bases clipped from V and 5 bases from J, the junction kept 4 bases outside the gene matches. Germline V lookup: CDR1 SGDLS, CDR2 YYNGEE. CDR3 length: 15 residues. The CDR3 DNA sequence: TGTGCCAGCAGCGTTACGGGACAGGGGGCAACTGAAGCTTTCTTT. Translation: CASSVTGQGATEAFF. Using reference TRBV9 and TRBJ1-1 for the parts outside the CDR3, the full variable domain is DSGVTQTPKHLITATGQRVTLRCSPRSGDLSVYWYQQSLDQGLQFLIQYYNGEERAKGNILERFSAQQFPDLHSELNLSSLELGDSALYFCASSVTGQGATEAFFGQGTRLTVV.

J is TRBJ1-2 and V is TRBV6-1, with TRBD1 matching over 9 bases. Germline loops: CDR1 MNHNS, CDR2 SASEGT. Trimming cost V 5 bases and J 2 bases; bases outside gene matches: 3. CDR3 length: 14 residues. DNA for the CDR3: TGTGCCAGCAGTCCCACAGGGGGCAACTATGGCTACACCTTC. This gives the protein CASSPTGGNYGYTF.

V usage is TRBV11-3 and J usage is TRBJ1-3, with D unresolved. The CDR3 extends over 15 amino acids. Trimming removed 5 bases from V and 1 base from J, with 12 bases in between. Per germline, CDR1 SGHNT and CDR2 YENEEA. The DNA for the CDR3 is TGTGCCAGCAGCCGGGGTGGACTGTCTGGAAACACCATATATTTT. Its translation is CASSRGGLSGNTIYF.

This clonotype has just a few counts. This chain links TRBV6-5 with TRBJ1-6; 8 bases align to TRBD1. V was pared by 2 bases and J by 8 bases, with 14 bases of the junction left unmatched. Germline CDR1 and CDR2: MNHEY and SVGAGI. The CDR3 sequence is 18 residues long. The CDR3 is CASSYLKIGQGAYSPLHF. The CDR3, as DNA: TGTGCCAGCAGTTACCTAAAAATTGGACAGGGCGCTTATTCACCCCTCCACTTT.

The CDR3 nucleotides are TGTGCCAGCAGTTCGACAGGGAGAAAGCCTCCCTACGAGCAGTACTTC. Protein sequence: CASSSTGRKPPYEQYF. J is TRBJ2-7 and V is TRBV12-3 or TRBV12-4; TRBD1 matches at 7 bases. This CDR3 has 16 amino acids. The V and J ends lost 4 bases and 2 bases, in that order; junction bases with no gene match: 11.

This sequence joins TRBV10-3 and TRBJ1-3; TRBD1 agrees at 7 bases. Germline lookup yields CDR1 ENHRY and CDR2 SYGVKD. V lost 9 bases and J lost 1; bases outside the gene matches: 3. The CDR3 is 13 amino acids. The CDR3 sequence is CAMTQGSGNTIYF. Written as DNA, the CDR3 is TGTGCCATGACACAGGGGTCTGGAAACACCATATATTTT.

The CDR3 coding sequence is TGTGCCAGCAGAGACAGGGTAAAGTCACCCCTCCACTTT. It translates to CASRDRVKSPLHF. This sequence joins TRBV6-1 and TRBJ1-6; TRBD1 matches 7 bases. The CDR3 is 13 residues long. Germline loops: CDR1 MNHNS, CDR2 SASEGT. Germline trimming cut 6 bases from V and 10 bases from J; bases unmatched to any gene: 6.

This clonotype is categorized as large (0.1 to 1%). V usage is TRBV6-1 and J usage is TRBJ2-1, with D tentatively TRBD2 (5 bases). CDR1 MNHNS and CDR2 SASEGT come from the germline V gene. There are 16 residues in the CDR3. Between the trimmed V and J ends, which lost 2 bases and 9 bases, there was a span of 20 bases. DNA for the CDR3: TGTGCCAGCAGTGAAACGGGGTTAATCGGTTCAAGTGAGCAGTTCTTC. Amino acid sequence: CASSETGLIGSSEQFF.

This rearrangement joins TRBV7-6 to TRBJ1-1, with D possibly TRBD1 on 5 matching bases. The length of the CDR3 is 19 residues. CDR1 is SGHVS and CDR2 is FNYEAQ in the germline V gene. V dropped 1 base and J dropped 0 bases, with 21 bases sitting between them. CDR3 in DNA: TGTGCCAGCAGCTTAGTGAGCGCTAAAGGGGTCGGGATGAACACTGAAGCTTTCTTT. Translating it yields CASSLVSAKGVGMNTEAFF.

This clonotype occurred once. The chain is built from TRBV18 and TRBJ1-2, with D unclear. The V end was cut by 2 bases, the J end by 5 bases, with 6 bases between. The CDR3 runs to 12 residues. Germline CDR1 is KGHSH and CDR2 is LQKENI. In DNA, the CDR3 is TGTGCCAGCTCACCAGGGGAGTATGGCTACACCTTC. It yields the protein CASSPGEYGYTF.

The rearrangement joins TRBV2 to TRBJ2-5; no definite D call. V lost 7 bases to trimming and J lost 2 bases, with 14 bases between them. Germline V gene data show CDR1 as SNHLY and CDR2 as FYNNEI. This CDR3 is 14 amino acids long. CDR3 DNA sequence: TGTGCCAGCAAGACCCCAGGCGGACAAGAGACCCAGTACTTC. This codes for CASKTPGGQETQYF.

A few counts support this clonotype. The chain couples TRBV27 to TRBJ2-1, with a possible D match to TRBD1 (6 bases). V gave up 1 base and J gave up 8 bases, with 12 bases separating them. CDR3 length equals 14 residues. Germline CDR1 reads MNHEY; CDR2 reads SMNVEV (reference sequence). CDR3 protein: CASSLYTGWDEQFF. Here the CDR3 DNA reads TGTGCCAGCAGTTTATACACAGGGTGGGATGAGCAGTTCTTC.

The rearrangement uses TRBV6-1 and TRBJ1-6; a weak D match, TRBD1 (6 bases). Germline CDR1 is MNHNS and CDR2 is SASEGT. V was shortened by 6 bases and J by 4 bases, with 10 bases between the two germline ends. The CDR3 runs 14 residues. The CDR3 nucleotides are TGTGCCAGCAGCCGCGGACAGTATAATTCACCCCTCCACTTT. It translates to CASSRGQYNSPLHF.

The CDR3 region is CASSILQGTSGRDNEQFF. DNA for the CDR3: TGTGCCAGTAGTATACTTCAGGGGACTAGCGGGAGAGACAATGAGCAGTTCTTC. The chain is built from TRBV19 and TRBJ2-1; 14 bases fit TRBD2. Trimming cost V 2 bases and J 5 bases; bases outside gene matches: 8. The V gene's germline CDR1 is LNHDA and CDR2 SQIVND (reference sequence). The CDR3 contains 18 residues.

The V gene is TRBV12-3 or TRBV12-4, the J gene TRBJ2-7; 8 nucleotides agree with TRBD1. The CDR3 length is 14 residues. Trimming removed 2 bases from V and 7 bases from J; junction bases left unmatched: 7. The CDR3 loop is CASSLSQGAYEQYF. The CDR3 DNA is TGTGCCAGCAGTTTAAGTCAGGGGGCTTATGAGCAGTACTTC.